This T cell receptor (beta chain) was sequenced during a study of blood T cell repertoires in COVID-19. Germline V lookup: CDR1 SGHTA, CDR2 FQGNSA. After removal of 3 bases from V and 1 base from J, the junction contained 5 bases not matched to a gene. This CDR3 comprises 15 residues. In the source study's methods: Reference gene primer amplification gave estimated nucleated cell counts. The method was immunoSEQ multiplex PCR; TCRdb's version includes in-frame clones alone and lacks a portion of them. That table is the source of V, J and clone size, and D and trimming were worked out from the DNA. In the table there are a few hundred thousand clones, more than 80% of which are singletons.

V is TRBV7-2 and J is TRBJ2-5, with 7 bases aligning to TRBD2. Sequencing used peripheral blood. The TCR was taken from a woman under 40 with COVID-19, enrolled during active disease. Here the CDR3 DNA reads TGTGCCAGCAGCTTCACGGCGGGAGTCCAAGAGACCCAGTACTTC. Residues: CASSFTAGVQETQYF. Full variable domain (remainder filled in from reference TRBV7-2 and TRBJ2-5): GAGVSQSPSNKVTEKGKDVELRCDPISGHTALYWYRQSLGQGLEFLIYFQGNSAPDKSGLPSDRFSAERTGGSVSTLTIQRTQQEDSAVYLCASSFTAGVQETQYFGPGTRLLVL.